Shown below are 31 T cell receptor beta chains from a single sample sequenced in a study of tumor-infiltrating lymphocytes in primary liver carcinoma. Germline DNA was extracted too, while blood RNA derived from unsorted whole blood. Using a constant-region primer together with ProtoScript II reverse transcriptase, TCR beta cDNA was made from around 500 ng of total RNA. Nested multiplex PCR, run for three rounds with slightly modified ARM-PCR, yielded TCR beta libraries. The two initial PCR rounds, nine to eleven cycles each, used TRBV1-TRBV30 forward and C-beta reverse primers. TCRdb ran MiXCR on the multiplex PCR reads and lists one entry per CDR3 protein. Of 320,000 or so distinct CDR3 sequences in the sample, 65% were seen once. The specimen sequenced was peripheral blood. The receptors stem from a man aged 40-55 years with primary liver carcinoma and hepatitis B virus infection.

For this clonotype: This may be a read error, as it is one base from a much larger clone. This chain joins TRBV4-2 and TRBJ2-3, with 8 bases lining up with TRBD2. This CDR3 spans 16 amino acids. Germline-derived CDR1 and CDR2 are LGHNA and YNFKEQ. With 9 bases clipped from V and 3 bases from J, the junction kept 14 bases outside the gene matches. This CDR3 reads CARSGGAGAGTDTQYF. CDR3 DNA sequence: TGTGCCAGGAGCGGAGGAGCGGGAGCCGGGACAGATACGCAGTATTTT.

This clonotype was observed a handful of times. The chain couples TRBV6-1 to TRBJ2-7; 10 nucleotides line up with TRBD1. The J segment lost 7 bases and the V segment lost 4 bases, leaving 7 bases of the junction unmatched. Germline assignment: CDR1 MNHNS and CDR2 SASEGT. The CDR3 contains 14 residues. This CDR3 reads CASSASGTGEEQYF. The DNA for the CDR3 is TGTGCCAGCAGTGCCTCCGGGACAGGGGAAGAGCAGTACTTC.

With respect to this clonotype: A much larger clone lies one base from this, so it may be a read error. The chain links TRBV6-2 or TRBV6-3 to TRBJ2-1; 7 nucleotides align to TRBD1. The CDR3 is made up of 12 amino acids. Germline-derived CDR1 and CDR2 are MNHEY and SVGEGT. The CDR3 sequence is CAGSYEGGEQFF. CDR3 bases: TGTGCCGGCAGCTACGAAGGGGGCGAGCAGTTCTTC.

This clonotype has a count of ten or more. The V and J genes are TRBV14 and TRBJ2-7; TRBD2 matches at 7 bases. The trim removed 6 bases at V and 1 base at J, leaving 9 bases unmatched. There are 15 residues in the CDR3. Germline CDR1 SGHDN, CDR2 FVKESK. CDR3 nucleotides: TGTGCCAGCAGGCCCGGAGGAGCGGGATCCTACGAGCAGTACTTC. Amino acid sequence: CASRPGGAGSYEQYF.

The V call is TRBV5-5, the J call TRBJ1-4; no definite D call. Germline values: CDR1 SGHKS, CDR2 YYEKEE (reference sequence). The CDR3 loop spans 18 amino acids. Trimming left V 1 base short and J 8 bases short, with 24 bases between. In DNA, the CDR3 is TGTGCCAGCAGCTTGACAAGAACCACAGTGTCTCTTCGAGAAAAACTGTTTTTT. It specifies CASSLTRTTVSLREKLFF.

Details on this clonotype: A much larger clone differs by one base, so this may be a read error. The chain has TRBV4-2 and TRBJ1-1, with TRBD1 as a possible D gene (6 bases). Germline CDR1 reads LGHNA; CDR2 reads YNFKEQ. The CDR3 extends over 14 amino acids. CDR3 sequence: CVSSKAGQSTEAFF. The CDR3 DNA is TGTGTCAGCAGCAAGGCTGGACAGTCGACTGAAGCTTTCTTT.

For this clonotype: Just one base apart from a much larger clone, this may be a read error. This chain links TRBV12-3 or TRBV12-4 with TRBJ2-2; tentatively, D is TRBD1 or TRBD2 (5 bases each). The CDR3 extends over 14 amino acids. The CDR3 region has the DNA TGTGCCAGCAGTTTTCGGGACGGGGCCGGGAAGCTGTTTTTT. Encoded protein: CASSFRDGAGKLFF.

The genes are TRBV6-1 and TRBJ2-7; TRBD1 matches at 7 bases. The trim removed 7 bases at V and 0 bases at J, leaving 15 bases unmatched. Germline values: CDR1 MNHNS, CDR2 SASEGT. The CDR3 runs to 17 residues. Here the CDR3 reads CASTRSKGAGSSYEQYF. The CDR3 nucleotides are TGTGCCAGCACCCGCTCTAAGGGGGCAGGGAGCTCCTACGAGCAGTACTTC.

As for this clonotype: Because it lacks the conserved phenylalanine or tryptophan at the end, this CDR3 is likely a read error. The chain combines TRBV2 with TRBJ2-7; D is possibly TRBD1 (5 bases). The CDR3 is 12 amino acids. CDR1 is SNHLY and CDR2 is FYNNEI in the germline V gene. V gave up 4 bases and J gave up 6 bases, with 10 bases separating them. CDR3 region: CASSVQGREQYL. In DNA form, the CDR3 reads TGTGCCAGCAGTGTCCAGGGCCGCGAGCAGTACCTC.

This clonotype was seen at least ten times. This rearrangement joins TRBV11-2 to TRBJ1-1; D is possibly TRBD1 (6 bases). Germline loops: CDR1 SGHAT, CDR2 FQNNGV. CDR3 length: 15 residues. V was clipped by 0 bases and J by 0 bases, with 8 bases between them. CDR3 bases: TGTGCCAGCAGCTTAGACGGGGGGCTGAACACTGAAGCTTTCTTT. Its translation is CASSLDGGLNTEAFF. The full variable domain, completed using reference TRBV11-2 and TRBJ1-1, is EAGVAQSPRYKIIEKRQSVAFWCNPISGHATLYWYQQILGQGPKLLIQFQNNGVVDDSQLPKDRFSAERLKGVDSTLKIQPAKLEDSAVYLCASSLDGGLNTEAFFGQGTRLTVV.

On this clonotype itself: Since the CDR3 does not end with the conserved phenylalanine or tryptophan, this likely comes from a read error. The chain couples TRBV6-5 to TRBJ2-5, with no clear D. Trimming removed 1 base from V and 5 bases from J, with 14 bases in between. In germline, CDR1 is MNHEY, CDR2 SVGAGI. The CDR3 totals 15 residues. This CDR3 is CASSYYQKALETQYI. The DNA of the CDR3 is TGTGCCAGCAGTTACTACCAGAAGGCTTTGGAGACCCAGTACATC.

This chain links TRBV30 with TRBJ2-1; D unclear. The CDR3 has 14 amino acids. V gave up 1 base and J gave up 4 bases, with 11 bases separating them. Germline V gene data show CDR1 as GTSNPN and CDR2 as SVGIG (reference sequence). CDR3 sequence (DNA): TGTGCCTGGAGTGCTGGTGTAGTTTACAATGAGCAGTTCTTC. Encoded protein: CAWSAGVVYNEQFF.

This chain uses TRBV7-8 with TRBJ1-6; D is possibly TRBD1 (6 bases). V lost 4 bases and J lost 8, with 18 bases in between. CDR1 SGHVS and CDR2 FQNEAQ come from the germline V gene. This CDR3 spans 16 amino acids. CDR3 nucleotides: TGTGCCAGCAGCTCAACTGGACAGAGGAGGGATTCACCCCTCCACTTT. Translated: CASSSTGQRRDSPLHF.

The chain uses TRBV7-2 and TRBJ2-5; D might be TRBD2 (6 bases). Germline V gives CDR1 SGHTA, CDR2 FQGNSA. This CDR3 is built from 15 residues. V lost 3 bases, J lost 2 bases, and 13 bases lay in between. CDR3 bases: TGTGCCAGCAGCTTTCGGAGGGAGGTTCAAGAGACCCAGTACTTC. Translated: CASSFRREVQETQYF.

For this clonotype: A read error may explain this, as a much larger clone is one base away. This chain joins TRBV6-5 and TRBJ1-4; D unresolved. The CDR3 spans 15 residues. Germline V lookup: CDR1 MNHEY, CDR2 SVGAGI. The CDR3 reads CASSYTWSPVEKVFF. The CDR3 DNA reads as TGTGCCAGCAGTTACACGTGGTCACCGGTTGAAAAAGTGTTTTTT.

As for this clonotype: At one end, the junction sequence differs from germline, possibly due to a read error. This rearrangement joins TRBV12-3 or TRBV12-4 to TRBJ1-2; D remains ambiguous. The CDR3 is 12 amino acids. The CDR3 spells CASSPQRIGYTF. The CDR3, as DNA: TGTGCAAGCAGCCCCCAAAGGATTGGCTACACCTTC.

Comments on this clonotype: A much more abundant neighbour one base away suggests this may be a read error. The V and J genes are TRBV29-1 and TRBJ2-5, with 7 bases that match TRBD2. V lost 5 bases to trimming and J lost 6 bases; unmatched junction nucleotides: 18. The CDR3 totals 16 residues. The germline V gene has CDR1 SQVTM and CDR2 ANQGSEA. DNA of the CDR3: TGCAGCGTTAAACCTGGAGGACTAGTTCTGGAAAAGACCCAGTACTTC. Translation: CSVKPGGLVLEKTQYF.

Details on this clonotype: A clone one base away is much larger, so this may be a read error. The chain has TRBV6-2 or TRBV6-3 and TRBJ2-5; 14 bases are shared with TRBD2. The ends lost 4 bases at V and 4 bases at J; junction bases unmatched: 11. The CDR3 consists of 18 residues. Germline assignment: CDR1 MNHEY and CDR2 SVGEGT. DNA of the CDR3: TGTGCCAGCAGTTTCCTGACTAGCGGGAGGGCCCAGGGAGAGACCCAGTACTTC. Amino acids: CASSFLTSGRAQGETQYF.

Details on this clonotype: One junction end disagrees with the germline gene, perhaps due to a read error. This chain uses TRBV24-1 with TRBJ2-1; D may be TRBD1 or TRBD2 (5 bases each). Germline assignment: CDR1 KGHDR and CDR2 SFDVKD. This CDR3 comprises 16 residues. The CDR3 here is CATNDGSGLPNNEQFF. The CDR3 DNA reads as TGTGCCACCAATGATGGGTCGGGGCTACCCAACAATGAGCAGTTCTTC.

A note on this clonotype: No conserved phenylalanine or tryptophan ends this CDR3, so it is likely a read error. V is TRBV7-8 and J is TRBJ2-3, with unresolved D. Germline V gene sequence: CDR1 SGHVS, CDR2 FQNEAQ. Trimming pared 3 bases from V and 1 base from J, leaving 5 bases between. This CDR3 has 13 amino acids. This CDR3 reads CASSFPRTDTQYL. CDR3 DNA: TGTGCCAGCAGCTTTCCTCGCACAGATACGCAGTATCTT.

A note on this clonotype: This sequence may be a read error, since a much larger clone differs from it by one base. The chain employs TRBV4-3 and TRBJ2-7; TRBD1 matches at 7 bases. Per germline, CDR1 LGHNA and CDR2 YSLEER. The length of the CDR3 is 14 residues. CDR3 loop: CAGSRDSRSYEQYF. CDR3 DNA: TGCGCCGGCAGCCGGGACAGCCGCTCCTACGAGCAGTACTTC.

V gene TRBV6-1 combines with J gene TRBJ2-1; perhaps TRBD1 as D (6 bases). This CDR3 spans 17 amino acids. Trimming removed 5 bases at V and 5 bases at J, with 22 bases between. Germline assignment: CDR1 MNHNS and CDR2 SASEGT. The CDR3 DNA sequence: TGTGCCAGCAGTTATTCCGGGACAAGGGGCAAAAACAATGAGCAGTTCTTC. It codes for CASSYSGTRGKNNEQFF.

The table lists this clonotype with a count of one. The junction shows a germline mismatch at one end, possibly a read error. CDR3 DNA: TGTGCCAGCAGCTTGGCCATCCCGAATTCACCCATCCACTTT. Its translation is CASSLAIPNSPIHF. The chain links TRBV5-4 to TRBJ1-6; D gene unclear. Germline CDR1 and CDR2: SGHNT and YYREEE (reference sequence). The CDR3 is 14 amino acids.

Concerning this clonotype: Likely a read error: the CDR3 ends without its conserved phenylalanine or tryptophan. In DNA form, the CDR3 reads TGTGCCAGCAACTTTAGCGAAGAGACCCAGTACCTC. This translates into CASNFSEETQYL. This chain joins TRBV11-1 and TRBJ2-5, with D tentatively TRBD2 (5 bases). V was clipped by 7 bases and J by 3 bases, with 9 bases between them. Per germline, CDR1 SGHAT and CDR2 FQDESV (reference sequence). This CDR3 is 12 amino acids long.

Concerning this clonotype: The conserved phenylalanine or tryptophan normally closing the CDR3 is absent here, so this likely arose from a read error. This chain links TRBV6-1 with TRBJ2-1; possible D gene TRBD1, 6 bases. Per the germline V gene, CDR1 is MNHNS and CDR2 is SASEGT. This CDR3 is built from 16 residues. CDR3 nucleotide sequence: TGTGTCAGCAGTGAACCCAGGGGCGAGACCCACAATGAGCAGTTCTTA. Translation: CVSSEPRGETHNEQFL.

On this clonotype: The junction shows a germline mismatch at one end, possibly a read error. The gene calls are TRBV6-2 or TRBV6-3 and TRBJ2-3; D gene unclear. The CDR3 totals 12 residues. Germline V gene lookup returns CDR1 MNHEY and CDR2 SVGEGT. DNA for the CDR3: TGTGCCAACAGTTTTTCCACAGATACGCAGTACTTT. Its translation: CANSFSTDTQYF.

This chain uses TRBV11-2 with TRBJ2-1, with TRBD2 matching 7 bases. The V gene's germline CDR1 is SGHAT and CDR2 FQNNGV. The CDR3 is 19 amino acids. The J segment lost 0 bases and the V segment lost 6 bases, leaving 17 bases of the junction unmatched. The CDR3 sequence is CASRSTRTSGRVSYNEQFF. The DNA of the CDR3 is TGTGCCAGCAGATCCACCCGGACTAGTGGGAGGGTCTCCTACAATGAGCAGTTCTTC.

This clonotype was observed a few times. The rearrangement joins TRBV7-8 to TRBJ2-3; D is uncertain. Trimming took off 5 bases at V and 5 bases at J, with 14 bases between the two ends. There are 14 residues in the CDR3. Germline values: CDR1 SGHVS, CDR2 FQNEAQ. CDR3 coding DNA: TGTGCCAGCAGCCCCATGGAACTCCGAGATACGCAGTATTTT. Its protein is CASSPMELRDTQYF.

This clonotype was seen repeatedly, ten times or more. The rearrangement links TRBV29-1 to TRBJ2-1, with TRBD2 matching over 7 bases. This CDR3 is 14 amino acids long. Germline V lookup: CDR1 SQVTM, CDR2 ANQGSEA. J was trimmed by 4 bases and V by 2 bases; bases with no gene match: 5. In nucleotides, the CDR3 is TGCAGCGTTGAACCACTGGGAGGGTACAATGAGCAGTTCTTC. Translated: CSVEPLGGYNEQFF.

V usage is TRBV4-1 and J usage is TRBJ2-7; D could derive from TRBD1 or TRBD2 (5 bases each). CDR1 and CDR2 (germline): MGHRA, YSYEKL. The ends were cut back, 1 base at V and 7 bases at J, with 17 bases in the middle. The CDR3 has 15 residues. The CDR3 region has the DNA TGCGCCAGCAGCCAAGGGGGGATTCGTCCGGGAGAGCAGTACTTC. Protein sequence: CASSQGGIRPGEQYF.

Concerning this clonotype itself: A much larger clone is a single base away; this may be a read error. J is TRBJ1-5 and V is TRBV6-1; D remains unclear. Germline loops: CDR1 MNHNS, CDR2 SASEGT. This CDR3 contains 16 residues. CDR3 in DNA: TGTGCCAACAGTGAATCCCGGGTGGGGAGCAATCAGCCCCAGCATTTT. The encoded protein is CANSESRVGSNQPQHF.